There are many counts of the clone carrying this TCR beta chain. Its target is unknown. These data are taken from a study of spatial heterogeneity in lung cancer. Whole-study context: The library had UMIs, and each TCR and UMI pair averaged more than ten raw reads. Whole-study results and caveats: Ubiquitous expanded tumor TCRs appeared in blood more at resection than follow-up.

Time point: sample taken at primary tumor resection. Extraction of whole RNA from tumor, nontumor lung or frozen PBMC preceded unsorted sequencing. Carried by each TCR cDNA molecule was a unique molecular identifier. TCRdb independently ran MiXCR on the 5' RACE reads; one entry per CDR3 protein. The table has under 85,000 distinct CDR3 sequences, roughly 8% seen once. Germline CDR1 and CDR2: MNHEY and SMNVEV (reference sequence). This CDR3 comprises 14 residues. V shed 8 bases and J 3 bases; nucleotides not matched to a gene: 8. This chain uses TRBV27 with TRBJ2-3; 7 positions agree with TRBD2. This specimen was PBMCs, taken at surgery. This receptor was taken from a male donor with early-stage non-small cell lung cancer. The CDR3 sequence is CASSTRGGTDTQYF. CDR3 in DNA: TGTGCCAGCTCCACCCGCGGGGGTACAGATACGCAGTATTTT.